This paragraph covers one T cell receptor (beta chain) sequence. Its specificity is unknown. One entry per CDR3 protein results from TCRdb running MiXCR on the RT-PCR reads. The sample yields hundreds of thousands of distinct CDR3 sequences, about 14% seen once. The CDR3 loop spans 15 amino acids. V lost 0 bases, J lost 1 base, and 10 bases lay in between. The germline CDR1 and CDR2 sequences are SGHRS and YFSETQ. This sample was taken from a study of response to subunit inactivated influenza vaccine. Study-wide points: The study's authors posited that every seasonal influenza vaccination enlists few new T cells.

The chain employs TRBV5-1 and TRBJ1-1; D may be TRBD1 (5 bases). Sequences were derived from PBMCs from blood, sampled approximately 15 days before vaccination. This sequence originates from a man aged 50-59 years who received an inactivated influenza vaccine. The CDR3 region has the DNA TGCGCCAGCAGCTTGGCTTCTCAGGGGAACACTGAAGCTTTCTTT. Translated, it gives CASSLASQGNTEAFF.